This section outlines one T cell receptor (beta chain) sequence together with its context. Trimming cost V 6 bases and J 4 bases, with 13 bases left between them. This CDR3 is built from 15 residues. The V gene's germline CDR1 is MDHEN and CDR2 SYDVKM. The sample comes from a study of PD-1 blockade in classical Hodgkin lymphoma. All patients relapsed after autologous stem cell transplantation, and brentuximab vedotin exposure varied. TCRdb keeps only in-frame clones here, not all; method: immunoSEQ multiplex PCR. Of under 30,000 clones in the sample, roughly 76% are singletons; the top ten hold 13% to 15%.

The V and J genes are TRBV28 and TRBJ2-6; no firm D call. Sequenced here: peripheral blood mononuclear cells (PBMCs), sampled before the second cycle of nivolumab. This receptor was taken from a human donor with classical Hodgkin lymphoma. The CDR3 bases are TGTGCCAGCAGGCCTCCTCTGGGAGGGGCCAACGTCCTGACTTTC. This encodes CASRPPLGGANVLTF.